These T cell receptor beta chains were read from a single sample in a study of T-cell reconstitution after alpha-beta-depleted transplantation in children. One entry per CDR3 protein, called by TCRdb with MiXCR from the PCR reads. The table includes 200,000 to 250,000 distinct CDR3 sequences, roughly 7.7% detected once. Sample: PBMCs, mostly from graft donor cells, taken 180 days after TCRalphabeta/CD19-depleted stem cell transplant. These receptors originate from a male patient aged 10-17 years who had a stem cell transplant for acute lymphoblastic leukemia, so the T cells may come from the graft donor. CDR3s include the opening cysteine and the closing phenylalanine or tryptophan. Fields, in order: D gene, V gene, clone size, J gene, CDR3 DNA, CDR3 protein. A D gene is named only where the DNA matches it firmly. For some rows the clone size is stated as once, few or many, or as a class when expanded; others skip it.

D gene: NA
V gene: TRBV3-1
clone size: many
J gene: TRBJ2-7
CDR3 DNA: TGTGCCAGCAGCCAGACTGGGGGGTCGCAAGAGCAGTACTTC
CDR3 protein: CASSQTGGSQEQYF

D gene: TRBD1
V gene: TRBV6-1
clone size: many
J gene: TRBJ1-3
CDR3 DNA: TGTGCCAGCATGTACGACGACAGGGCCTCTGGAAACACCATATATTTT
CDR3 protein: CASMYDDRASGNTIYF

D gene: NA
V gene: TRBV28
clone size: many
J gene: TRBJ2-7
CDR3 DNA: TGTGCCAGCAGTTATTCGGCAGGGTTAGAGCAGTACTTC
CDR3 protein: CASSYSAGLEQYF

D gene: NA
V gene: TRBV10-2
clone size: many
J gene: TRBJ2-3
CDR3 DNA: TGCGCCAGCAGTGAGATAGATACGCAGTATTTT
CDR3 protein: CASSEIDTQYF

D gene: TRBD1
V gene: TRBV20-1
clone size: many
J gene: TRBJ1-4
CDR3 DNA: TGCAGTGCTAGCAACACCGGGACAGGGTCTGAAAAACTGTTTTTT
CDR3 protein: CSASNTGTGSEKLFF

D gene: NA
V gene: TRBV20-1
clone size: many
J gene: TRBJ2-2
CDR3 DNA: TGCAGTGCTAACCCCCCGAGTCACAGAGAGCTGTTTTTT
CDR3 protein: CSANPPSHRELFF

D gene: TRBD2
V gene: TRBV2
clone size: many
J gene: TRBJ2-7
CDR3 DNA: TGTGCCAGCTTAGCGGGAGAAGGATACGAGCAGTACTTC
CDR3 protein: CASLAGEGYEQYF

D gene: NA
V gene: TRBV6-2/TRBV6-3
clone size: many
J gene: TRBJ2-7
CDR3 DNA: TGTGCCAGCAGTTACTGGACACAGGACCACGAGCAGTACTTC
CDR3 protein: CASSYWTQDHEQYF

D gene: NA
V gene: TRBV7-2
clone size: many
J gene: TRBJ1-5
CDR3 DNA: TGTGCCAGCAGCCCGGGACTGGATAGCAATCAGCCCCAGCATTTT
CDR3 protein: CASSPGLDSNQPQHF

D gene: NA
V gene: TRBV21-1
clone size: many
J gene: TRBJ2-7
CDR3 DNA: TGTGCCAGCAGCTCCCAGACAGGGCACTCCTACGAGCAGTACTTC
CDR3 protein: CASSSQTGHSYEQYF

D gene: TRBD2
V gene: TRBV7-9
clone size: many
J gene: TRBJ2-3
CDR3 DNA: TGTGCCAGCAGTTCTACTAGCGGAACCAGCACAGATACGCAGTATTTT
CDR3 protein: CASSSTSGTSTDTQYF

D gene: TRBD1
V gene: TRBV5-1
clone size: many
J gene: TRBJ1-2
CDR3 DNA: TGCGCCAGCAGCTTAGGGACCGGGACAGGGGTCCATGGCTACACCTTC
CDR3 protein: CASSLGTGTGVHGYTF

D gene: NA
V gene: TRBV6-5
clone size: many
J gene: TRBJ1-1
CDR3 DNA: TGTGCCAGCAGTTACAAGCTGAACACTGAAGCTTTCTTT
CDR3 protein: CASSYKLNTEAFF

D gene: NA
V gene: TRBV6-5
clone size: few
J gene: TRBJ2-4
CDR3 DNA: TGTGCCAGCAAGCGGCCCGCCGAAAACATTCAGTACTTC
CDR3 protein: CASKRPAENIQYF

D gene: NA
V gene: TRBV12-3/TRBV12-4
clone size: many
J gene: TRBJ2-7
CDR3 DNA: TGTGCCAGCAGTGAGGGGGGGGCTTACGAGCAGTACTTC
CDR3 protein: CASSEGGAYEQYF

D gene: NA
V gene: TRBV5-1
clone size: many
J gene: TRBJ1-2
CDR3 DNA: TGCGCCAGCAGCTTGGCTACCACCCGAACAGGCATCTATGGCTACACCTTC
CDR3 protein: CASSLATTRTGIYGYTF

D gene: TRBD2
V gene: TRBV5-1
clone size: many
J gene: TRBJ2-1
CDR3 DNA: TGCGCCAGCAGCCCGGGGACTACTAATGAGCAGTTCTTC
CDR3 protein: CASSPGTTNEQFF

D gene: NA
V gene: TRBV29-1
clone size: many
J gene: TRBJ2-3
CDR3 DNA: TGCAGCGTTGTTGGGCAGTACACAGATACGCAGTATTTT
CDR3 protein: CSVVGQYTDTQYF

D gene: NA
V gene: TRBV12-3/TRBV12-4
clone size: many
J gene: TRBJ1-5
CDR3 DNA: TGTGCCAGCAGTATACTTTGGCAGCCCCAGCATTTT
CDR3 protein: CASSILWQPQHF

D gene: NA
V gene: TRBV24-1
clone size: many
J gene: TRBJ2-5
CDR3 DNA: TGTGCCACCAGTGATTTCGGCAGGAGAGGGGAGACCCAGTACTTC
CDR3 protein: CATSDFGRRGETQYF

D gene: TRBD1
V gene: TRBV6-1
clone size: NA
J gene: TRBJ1-2
CDR3 DNA: TGTGCCACCCGGACAGGGGAGTTCTATGGCTACACCTTC
CDR3 protein: CATRTGEFYGYTF

D gene: TRBD1
V gene: TRBV15
clone size: many
J gene: TRBJ1-5
CDR3 DNA: TGTGCCACCAGTCCAGCCCAGCACAGGGGCCGGAATCAGCCCCAGCATTTT
CDR3 protein: CATSPAQHRGRNQPQHF